This TCR beta chain was captured by sequencing in a study of T-cell memory formation after mild COVID-19. A remark on this clonotype: The junction departs from germline at one end; a sequencing error may be responsible.

TCRdb reprocessed the 5' RACE reads with MiXCR, giving one entry per CDR3 protein. The top ten hold 22% of the sample, which has roughly 280,000 distinct CDR3 sequences, 16% seen once. The receptor was derived from a man younger than 35 who had mild COVID-19 (a few samples of this study predate the infection). Cell type and time point are not known. Sequences were obtained from PBMCs or a T cell subset sorted from them (not recorded which).

In DNA, the CDR3 is TGTGCCAGCAGCGCGACCGGGACTAGCATAGATACGCAGTATTTT. Translating gives CASSATGTSIDTQYF. The chain employs TRBV9 and TRBJ2-3; 9 bases match TRBD2. CDR3 length: 15 amino acids. From germline, CDR1 is SGDLS and CDR2 YYNGEE.